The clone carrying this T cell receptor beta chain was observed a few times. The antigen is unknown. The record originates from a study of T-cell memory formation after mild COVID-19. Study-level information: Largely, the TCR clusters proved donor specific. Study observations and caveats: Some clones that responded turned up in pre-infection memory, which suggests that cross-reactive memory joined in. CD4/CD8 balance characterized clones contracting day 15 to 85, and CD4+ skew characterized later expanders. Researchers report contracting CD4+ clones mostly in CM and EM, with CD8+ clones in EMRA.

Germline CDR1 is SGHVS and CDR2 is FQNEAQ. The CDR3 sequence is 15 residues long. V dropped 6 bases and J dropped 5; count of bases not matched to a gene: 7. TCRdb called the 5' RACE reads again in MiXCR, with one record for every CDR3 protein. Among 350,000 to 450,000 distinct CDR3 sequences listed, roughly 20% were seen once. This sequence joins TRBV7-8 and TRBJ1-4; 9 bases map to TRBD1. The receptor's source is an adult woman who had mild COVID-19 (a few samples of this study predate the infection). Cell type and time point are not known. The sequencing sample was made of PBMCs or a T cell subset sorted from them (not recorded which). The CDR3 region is CASRNAGTGNEKLFF. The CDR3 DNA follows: TGTGCCAGCAGGAACGCCGGGACAGGGAATGAAAAACTGTTTTTT.